A selection of T cell receptor beta chains follows, all from one sample in a study of T cells in Graves' hyperthyroidism and ophthalmopathy. From the multiplex PCR reads, TCRdb called clonotypes with MiXCR, one entry per CDR3 protein. The data hold roughly 520,000 distinct CDR3 sequences, with roughly 25% observed a single time. The material sequenced was blood. The receptors originated from a woman in her thirties with Graves' ophthalmopathy. Each CDR3 is given with its conserved first and last residue. The D gene is left open where the match is weak. Clone sizes are given selectively: once, few, many, or a class where the clone is expanded.

TRBV18	few	-	TRBJ1-1	TGTGCCAGCTCACCGAGCGGGGGCGAGGGGACTGAAGCTTTCTTT	CASSPSGGEGTEAFF
TRBV28	many	TRBD2	TRBJ2-4	TGTGCCAGCAGTCGAGGCTTAGCGGGGGGGCAAGCCAAAAACATTAAGTACTTC	CASSRGLAGGQAKNIKYF
TRBV7-2	few	-	TRBJ2-7	TGTGCCAGCGGCTTCGGGCTAGCTTTCGAGCAGTACTTC	CASGFGLAFEQYF
TRBV6-2/TRBV6-3	-	-	TRBJ2-3	TGTGCCAGCAGTCGCCTCGGCGGAGACACAGATACGCAGTATTTT	CASSRLGGDTDTQYF
TRBV19	many	-	TRBJ2-7	TGTGCCAGTAGTATTTGGGGAGAAAACGAGCAGTACTTC	CASSIWGENEQYF
TRBV6-2/TRBV6-3	many	TRBD2	TRBJ2-4	TGTGCCAGCAGTATAGCGGGGTTGGGCAAAAACATTCAGTACTTC	CASSIAGLGKNIQYF
TRBV29-1	many	-	TRBJ1-2	TGCAGCGTTGAAGGGACAGTCTATGGCTACACCTTC	CSVEGTVYGYTF
TRBV30	-	-	TRBJ2-2	TGTGCCTGGGGACACACCACCGGGGAGCTGTTTTTT	CAWGHTTGELFF
TRBV7-9	-	TRBD1	TRBJ2-7	TGTGCCAGCAGCTTACCGCAGGGGGCATCCTACGATCAGTACTTC	CASSLPQGASYDQYF
TRBV7-8	many	-	TRBJ1-2	TGTGCCAGCAGTGGGCAGGGAGGTAACTATGGCTACACCTTC	CASSGQGGNYGYTF
TRBV5-1	many	TRBD1	TRBJ1-2	TGCGCCAGCAGCTTGGGGGACAGGAACTATGGCTACACCTTC	CASSLGDRNYGYTF
TRBV2	many	TRBD2	TRBJ2-5	TGTGCCAGCAGTGGAAGGACTAGCGGGGGCCCCCCGGAGACCCAGTACTTC	CASSGRTSGGPPETQYF
TRBV11-3	many	-	TRBJ2-7	TGTGCCAGCAGCTTAGGGGTCGGCGGGACCTACGAGCAGTACTTC	CASSLGVGGTYEQYF
TRBV6-2/TRBV6-3	-	-	TRBJ1-1	TGTGCCAGCAGTTACGGCCGGGGCCCGGGGACTGAAGCTTTCTTT	CASSYGRGPGTEAFF
TRBV12-3/TRBV12-4	many	TRBD1	TRBJ2-3	TGTGCCAGCACCGAGGAAGGGGGCTATCCAGATACGCAGTATTTT	CASTEEGGYPDTQYF
TRBV24-1	many	TRBD1	TRBJ1-5	TGTGCCACCAGTGACTCTGACAGGGTGGATCAGCCCCAGCATTTT	CATSDSDRVDQPQHF
TRBV27	-	TRBD1	TRBJ1-2	TGTGCCAGCAGTTTATCGCCAGGGGGCGGGTATGGCTACACCTTC	CASSLSPGGGYGYTF
TRBV6-5	many	-	TRBJ1-5	TGTGCCAGCAGTTACCCCGGGATAAATAGCAATCAGCCCCAGCATTTT	CASSYPGINSNQPQHF
TRBV7-2	many	-	TRBJ2-5	TGTGCCAGCAGCTCCCCCGGCGCTAAAGAGACCCAGTACTTC	CASSSPGAKETQYF
TRBV28	many	-	TRBJ2-5	TGTGCCAGCGTAGGGAATTCGTACCAAGAGACCCAGTACTTC	CASVGNSYQETQYF
TRBV19	-	TRBD1	TRBJ1-1	TGTGCCAGTAGTTCGACAGGGGATGGGACTGAAGCTTTCTTT	CASSSTGDGTEAFF
TRBV20-1	few	-	TRBJ1-5	TGCAGTGCTAGAGGAGGGCAGAACAATCAGCCCCAGCATTTT	CSARGGQNNQPQHF
TRBV30	few	-	TRBJ1-1	TGTGCCTGGAGTACTGGGCGGATGAACACTGAAGCTTTCTTT	CAWSTGRMNTEAFF
TRBV6-1	many	-	TRBJ1-2	TGTGCCAGCAGTGAAGGGGGCCAGGATGGCTACACCTTC	CASSEGGQDGYTF
TRBV2	-	-	TRBJ2-5	TGTGCCACCAGTAAGAGGACCCTTGACGAGACCCAGTACTTC	CATSKRTLDETQYF
TRBV9	-	TRBD1	TRBJ1-3	TGTGCCAGCAGCGTAGCGGGACAGGGCAACACCATATATTTT	CASSVAGQGNTIYF
TRBV12-3/TRBV12-4	-	TRBD1	TRBJ1-2	TGTGCCAGCAGTCGGACAGGGGGCTCGTTGGAAGGCTACACCTTC	CASSRTGGSLEGYTF
TRBV5-1	many	-	TRBJ1-1	TGCGCCAGCAGCACGACCAACACTGAAGCTTTCTTT	CASSTTNTEAFF
TRBV4-1	-	-	TRBJ1-3	TGCGCCAGCAGCCAAGGAGTTACCTTCGGGGGGCTCGGAAACACCATATATTTT	CASSQGVTFGGLGNTIYF
TRBV20-1	many	-	TRBJ1-5	TGCAGTGCTAGCCCGAGGGAGGAACGCCAGCCCCAGCATTTT	CSASPREERQPQHF
TRBV11-2	few	-	TRBJ1-1	TGTGCCAGCAGCTTAGGTATAGGCTTCAACACTGAAGCTTTCTTT	CASSLGIGFNTEAFF
TRBV4-2	many	-	TRBJ1-2	TGTGCCAGCAGCCCGGGGACGGCAAGCCTCTCAGCTAACTATGGCTACACCTTC	CASSPGTASLSANYGYTF
TRBV14	few	-	TRBJ2-5	TGTGCCAGCAGCCAAGGATCAGGGGTGAGGACCCAGTACTTC	CASSQGSGVRTQYF
TRBV11-1	-	TRBD1	TRBJ1-5	TGTGCCAGCAGCTTAGACCCGGGACAGGGTAGCAATCAGCCCCAGCATTTT	CASSLDPGQGSNQPQHF
TRBV12-5	-	-	TRBJ1-5	TGTGCTAGAACCGGGCCCGTTAAGCCCCAGCATTTT	CARTGPVKPQHF
TRBV28	many	TRBD1	TRBJ1-5	TGTGCCAGCAGTTCACTACTAGGGACAGCTAGCAATCAGCCCCAGCATTTT	CASSSLLGTASNQPQHF
TRBV13	-	-	TRBJ2-7	TGTGCCAGCAGCTTTCCGGACGGGGCCTACGAGCAGTACTTC	CASSFPDGAYEQYF
TRBV20-1	many	-	TRBJ1-5	TGCAGTGCTGCAGCTTACAGCACCGGAGGGCTTACCGGCGGTAATCAGCCCCAGCATTTT	CSAAAYSTGGLTGGNQPQHF
TRBV7-9	-	TRBD2	TRBJ2-7	TGTGCCAGCAGCTTTTCTAGCGGCGAGCAGTACTTC	CASSFSSGEQYF
TRBV28	-	-	TRBJ2-4	TGTGCCAGCCGTCGGCGGACAGTCGGCAAAAACATTCAGTACTTC	CASRRRTVGKNIQYF
TRBV12-3/TRBV12-4	many	TRBD1	TRBJ1-2	TGTGCCAGCAGTTTGGACAGGTTCGGCTACACCTTC	CASSLDRFGYTF
TRBV7-2	-	-	TRBJ2-7	TGTGCCAGCAGCAACTCCCTGACCGCAACCTACGAGCAGTACTTC	CASSNSLTATYEQYF
TRBV5-1	many	TRBD2	TRBJ2-2	TGCGCCAGCAGCGCCCGACTAGCGGGGGGGACCGGGGAGCTGTTTTTT	CASSARLAGGTGELFF
TRBV7-6	many	-	TRBJ2-2	TGTGCCAGCAGCTCCAGGGTAGTGAGCGGGGAGCTGTTTTTT	CASSSRVVSGELFF
TRBV6-5	many	TRBD1	TRBJ1-2	TGTGCCAGCAGTAGGACAGGGGGCAACTATGGCTACACCTTC	CASSRTGGNYGYTF
TRBV9	-	TRBD2	TRBJ2-3	TGTGCCAGCAGCCCTAGCGGCGCTACAGATACGCAGTATTTT	CASSPSGATDTQYF
TRBV18	few	-	TRBJ2-6	TGTGCCAGCTCACCACCTCAGGGGTGGGTTGGGGCCAACGTCCTGACTTTC	CASSPPQGWVGANVLTF
TRBV29-1	many	TRBD1	TRBJ2-7	TGCAGCGCAGGATTCGGGACAGGAATCTTCGGGGAGCAGTACTTC	CSAGFGTGIFGEQYF
TRBV5-1	once	-	TRBJ2-7	TGCGCCAGCAGCTCGTGGGGGGGCGCGTATGGCGAGCAGTACTTC	CASSSWGGAYGEQYF
TRBV11-2	-	-	TRBJ1-6	TGTGCCAGCAGCCCCAGGGCATCCTATAATTCACCCCTCCACTTT	CASSPRASYNSPLHF